The present T cell receptor (beta chain) was sequenced within a study of beta chain features in type 1 diabetes. Expressed TCRB transcripts got sequenced, as all isolated RNA was reverse transcribed. The average output of naive, central memory and regulatory T cell samples was about 3.57 million reads. Measured with immunoSEQ multiplex PCR; TCRdb has only the in-frame clones, and not every one. The data hold around 41,000 clones, with around 63% observed a single time. In its sample, this clone ranks as medium-sized (0.01 to 0.1%). Antigen unknown. Trimming pared 5 bases from V and 4 bases from J, leaving 14 bases between. Germline loops: CDR1 SGHTA, CDR2 FQGNSA. The length of the CDR3 is 15 residues. Whole-study findings and limits: Individuals with type 1 diabetes displayed fewer insertions and more deletions at VDJ junctions. Naive, central memory and Treg TCRB repertoires appeared more alike in patients than in healthy donors. Moderate but significant shortening of TCRB CDR3s was recorded in all four CD4+ subsets from Type 1 diabetes patients.

CD45RO/CCR7/CD25/CD127/CD95/CD27 sorting isolated CD4+ naive, central memory, regulatory and stem cell-like memory cells. The V call is TRBV7-2, the J call TRBJ1-4; D possibly corresponds to TRBD1 (5 bases). The sequence derives from a man between 25 and 39 years old with type 1 diabetes. Some clones in this sample may be carry-over from other donors' samples. Sequenced material: Tregs from blood. CDR3 sequence reads: CASSVERGLNEKLFF. The CDR3 DNA follows: TGTGCCAGCAGCGTAGAGAGGGGACTTAATGAAAAACTGTTTTTT.